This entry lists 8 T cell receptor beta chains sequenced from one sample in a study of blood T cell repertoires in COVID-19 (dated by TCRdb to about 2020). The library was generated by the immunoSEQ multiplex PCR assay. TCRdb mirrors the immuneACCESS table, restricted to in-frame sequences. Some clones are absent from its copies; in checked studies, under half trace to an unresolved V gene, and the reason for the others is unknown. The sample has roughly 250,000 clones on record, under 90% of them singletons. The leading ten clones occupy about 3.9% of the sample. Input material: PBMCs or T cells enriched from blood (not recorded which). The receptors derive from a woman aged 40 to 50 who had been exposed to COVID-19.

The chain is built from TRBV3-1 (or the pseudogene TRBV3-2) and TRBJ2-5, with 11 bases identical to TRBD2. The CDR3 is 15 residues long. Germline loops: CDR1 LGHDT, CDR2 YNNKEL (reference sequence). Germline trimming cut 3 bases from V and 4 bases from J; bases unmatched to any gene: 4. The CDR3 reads CASSQLLAGAETQYF. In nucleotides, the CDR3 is TGTGCCAGCAGCCAGCTACTAGCGGGGGCAGAGACCCAGTACTTC.

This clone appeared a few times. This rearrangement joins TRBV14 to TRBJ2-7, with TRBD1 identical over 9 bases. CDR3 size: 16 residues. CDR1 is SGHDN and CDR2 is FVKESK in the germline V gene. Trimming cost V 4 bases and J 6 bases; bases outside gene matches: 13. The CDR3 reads CASSPHPPGQGSEQYF. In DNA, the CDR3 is TGTGCCAGCAGCCCTCACCCCCCGGGACAGGGCTCCGAGCAGTACTTC.

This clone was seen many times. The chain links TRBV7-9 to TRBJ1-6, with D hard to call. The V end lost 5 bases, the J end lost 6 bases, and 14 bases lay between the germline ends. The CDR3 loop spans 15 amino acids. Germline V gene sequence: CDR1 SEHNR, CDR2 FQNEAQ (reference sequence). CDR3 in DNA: TGTGCCAGCAGCGCCCGAGAGGGCTTTAATTCACCCCTCCACTTT. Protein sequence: CASSAREGFNSPLHF.

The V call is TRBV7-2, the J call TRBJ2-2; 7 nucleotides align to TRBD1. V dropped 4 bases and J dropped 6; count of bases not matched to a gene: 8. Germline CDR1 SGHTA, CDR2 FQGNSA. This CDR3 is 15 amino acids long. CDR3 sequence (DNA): TGTGCCAGCAGCTCGTTCGGGCAGGGGGCCGGGGAGCTGTTTTTT. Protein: CASSSFGQGAGELFF.

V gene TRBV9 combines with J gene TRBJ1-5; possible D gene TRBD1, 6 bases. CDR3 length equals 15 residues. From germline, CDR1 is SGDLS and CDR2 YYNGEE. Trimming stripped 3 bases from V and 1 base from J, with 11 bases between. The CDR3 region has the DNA TGTGCCAGCAGCGCAGGGACACAGAGCAATCAGCCCCAGCATTTT. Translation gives CASSAGTQSNQPQHF.

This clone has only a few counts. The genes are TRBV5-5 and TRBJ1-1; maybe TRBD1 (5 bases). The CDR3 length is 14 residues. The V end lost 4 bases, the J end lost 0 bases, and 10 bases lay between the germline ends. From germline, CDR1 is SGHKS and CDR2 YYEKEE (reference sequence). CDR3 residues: CASSAQGMNTEAFF. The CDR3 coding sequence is TGTGCCAGCAGCGCGCAGGGCATGAACACTGAAGCTTTCTTT.

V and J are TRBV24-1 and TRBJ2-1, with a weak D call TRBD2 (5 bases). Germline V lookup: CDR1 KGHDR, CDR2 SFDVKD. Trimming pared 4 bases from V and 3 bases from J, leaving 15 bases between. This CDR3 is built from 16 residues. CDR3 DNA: TGTGCCACCAGTGACCCATCGGCCGGGAACTACAATGAGCAGTTCTTC. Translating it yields CATSDPSAGNYNEQFF.

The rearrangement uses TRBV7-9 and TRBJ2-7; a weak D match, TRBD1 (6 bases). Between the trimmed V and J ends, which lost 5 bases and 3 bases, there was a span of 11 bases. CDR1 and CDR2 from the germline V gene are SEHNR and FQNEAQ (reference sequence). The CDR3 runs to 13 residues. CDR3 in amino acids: CASSPGQVYEQYF. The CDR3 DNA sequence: TGTGCCAGCAGCCCGGGACAAGTCTACGAGCAGTACTTC.